The clone carrying this T cell receptor (beta chain) was seen only a few times. MiXCR, run by TCRdb on the 5' RACE reads, gives a single entry per CDR3 protein. The data contain under 450,000 distinct CDR3 sequences, around a quarter of them singletons. This sample is part of a study of T-cell memory formation after mild COVID-19. This CDR3 region has 14 residues. V was cut by 5 bases and J by 3 bases, with 15 bases left in between. Germline V gene sequence: CDR1 SGHRS, CDR2 YFSETQ. The specimen sequenced was PBMCs or a T cell subset sorted from them (not recorded which). The V gene is TRBV5-1, the J gene TRBJ2-7; D is possibly TRBD1 or TRBD2 (5 bases each). This sequence was found in an adult woman who had mild COVID-19 (a few samples of this study predate the infection). Cell type and time point are not known. CDR3 in amino acids: CASRSGTENYEQYF. CDR3 DNA sequence: TGCGCCAGCAGATCCGGGACGGAGAACTACGAGCAGTACTTC.